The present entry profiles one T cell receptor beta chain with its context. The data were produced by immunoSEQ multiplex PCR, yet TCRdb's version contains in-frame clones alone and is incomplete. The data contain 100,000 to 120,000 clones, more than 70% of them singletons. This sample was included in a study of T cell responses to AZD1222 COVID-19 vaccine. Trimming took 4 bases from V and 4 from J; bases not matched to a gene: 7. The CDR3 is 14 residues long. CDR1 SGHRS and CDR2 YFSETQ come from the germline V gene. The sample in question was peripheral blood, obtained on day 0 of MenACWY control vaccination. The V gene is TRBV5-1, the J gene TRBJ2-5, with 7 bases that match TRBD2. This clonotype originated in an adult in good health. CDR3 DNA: TGCGCCAGCAGCGACTATGGCGGGGGAGAGACCCAGTACTTC. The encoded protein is CASSDYGGGETQYF.